This entry concerns a single TCR beta chain. Samples were assayed with immunoSEQ v3.0 at survey level. Sequencing was performed with immunoSEQ multiplex PCR; in TCRdb, only in-frame clones are kept and a portion is missing. The table has about 28,000 clones, about 90% seen once; the top ten hold under 1.3%. This sample is drawn from a study of long-term antiretroviral therapy in people with HIV. V lost 6 bases and J lost 3, with 14 bases in between. Germline loops: CDR1 SGHRS, CDR2 YFSETQ. The CDR3 totals 14 residues. The chain uses TRBV5-1 and TRBJ2-3; a possible D gene is TRBD1 (5 bases). Sequenced material: unsorted PBMCs, taken 2 years after starting antiretroviral therapy. The TCR sequence derives from a man over 45 with HIV. The CDR3 bases are TGCGCCAGCACCCCAGGAAGGGGTACAGATACGCAGTATTTT. Translated, it gives CASTPGRGTDTQYF. Looking up the rest from reference TRBV5-1 and TRBJ2-3 gives the full variable domain: KAGVTQTPRYLIKTRGQQVTLSCSPISGHRSVSWYQQTPGQGLQFLFEYFSETQRNKGNFPGRFSGRQFSNSRSEMNVSTLELGDSALYLCASTPGRGTDTQYFGPGTRLTVL.